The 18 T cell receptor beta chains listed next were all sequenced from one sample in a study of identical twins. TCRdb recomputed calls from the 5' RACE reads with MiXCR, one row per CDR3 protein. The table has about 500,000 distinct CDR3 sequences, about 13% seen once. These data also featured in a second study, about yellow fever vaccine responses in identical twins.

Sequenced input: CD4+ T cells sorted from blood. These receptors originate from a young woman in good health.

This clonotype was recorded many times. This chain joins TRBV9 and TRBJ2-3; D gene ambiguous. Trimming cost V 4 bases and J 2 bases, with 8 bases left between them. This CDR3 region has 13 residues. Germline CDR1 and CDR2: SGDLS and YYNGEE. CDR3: CASSTTYTDTQYF. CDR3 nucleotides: TGTGCCAGCAGCACCACCTACACAGATACGCAGTATTTT.

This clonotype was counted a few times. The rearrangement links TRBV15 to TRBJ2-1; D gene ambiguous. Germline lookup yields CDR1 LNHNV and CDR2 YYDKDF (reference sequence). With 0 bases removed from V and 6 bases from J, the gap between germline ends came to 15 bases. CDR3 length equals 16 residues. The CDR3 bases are TGTGCCACCAGCAGAGAAGTCCATAGGGCCGGCAATGAGCAGTTCTTC. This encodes CATSREVHRAGNEQFF.

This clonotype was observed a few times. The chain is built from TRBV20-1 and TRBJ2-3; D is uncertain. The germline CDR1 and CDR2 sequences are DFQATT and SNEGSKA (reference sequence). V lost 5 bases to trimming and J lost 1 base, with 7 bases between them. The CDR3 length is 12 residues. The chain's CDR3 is CSAQVGTDTQYF. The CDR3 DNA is TGCAGTGCTCAGGTTGGCACAGATACGCAGTATTTT.

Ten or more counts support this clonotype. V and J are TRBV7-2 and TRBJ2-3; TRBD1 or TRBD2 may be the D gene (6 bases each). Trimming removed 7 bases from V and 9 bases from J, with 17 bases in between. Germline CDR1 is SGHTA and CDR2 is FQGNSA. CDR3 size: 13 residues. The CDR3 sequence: CASNPKGGVTQYF. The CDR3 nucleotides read TGTGCCAGCAACCCAAAGGGGGGCGTGACGCAGTATTTT.

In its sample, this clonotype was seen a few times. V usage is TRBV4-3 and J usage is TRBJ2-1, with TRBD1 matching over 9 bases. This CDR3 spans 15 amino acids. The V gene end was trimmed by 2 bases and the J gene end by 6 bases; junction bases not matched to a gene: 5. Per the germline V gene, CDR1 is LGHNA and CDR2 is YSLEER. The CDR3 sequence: CASSQSGTGINEQFF. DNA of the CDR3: TGCGCCAGCAGCCAATCCGGGACAGGGATCAATGAGCAGTTCTTC.

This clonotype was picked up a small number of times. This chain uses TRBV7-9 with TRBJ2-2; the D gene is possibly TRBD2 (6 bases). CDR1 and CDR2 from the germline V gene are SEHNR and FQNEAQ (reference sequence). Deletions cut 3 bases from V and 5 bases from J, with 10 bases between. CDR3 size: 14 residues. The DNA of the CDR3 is TGTGCCAGCAGCTTTGGAGGGGCTACCGGGGAGCTGTTTTTT. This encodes CASSFGGATGELFF.

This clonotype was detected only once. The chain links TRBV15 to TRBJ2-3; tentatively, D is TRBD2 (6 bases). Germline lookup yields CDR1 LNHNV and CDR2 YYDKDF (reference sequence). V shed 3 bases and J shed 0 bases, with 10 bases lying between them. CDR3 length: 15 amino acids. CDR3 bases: TGTGCCACCAGCAGCGGGGGAACTAGCACAGATACGCAGTATTTT. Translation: CATSSGGTSTDTQYF. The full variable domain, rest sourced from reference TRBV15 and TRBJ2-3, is DAMVIQNPRYQVTQFGKPVTLSCSQTLNHNVMYWYQQKSSQAPKLLFHYYDKDFNNEADTPDNFQSRRPNTSFCFLDIRSPGLGDTAMYLCATSSGGTSTDTQYFGPGTRLTVL.

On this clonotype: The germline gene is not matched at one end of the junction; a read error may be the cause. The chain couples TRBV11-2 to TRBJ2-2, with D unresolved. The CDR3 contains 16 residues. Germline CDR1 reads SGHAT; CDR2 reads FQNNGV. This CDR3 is CASSLGVGPKTGELFF. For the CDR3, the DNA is TGTGCCAGCAGCTTAGGGGTAGGGCCGAAGACCGGGGAGCTGTTTTTT. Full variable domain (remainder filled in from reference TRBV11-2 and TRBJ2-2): EAGVAQSPRYKIIEKRQSVAFWCNPISGHATLYWYQQILGQGPKLLIQFQNNGVVDDSQLPKDRFSAERLKGVDSTLKIQPAKLEDSAVYLCASSLGVGPKTGELFFGEGSRLTVL.

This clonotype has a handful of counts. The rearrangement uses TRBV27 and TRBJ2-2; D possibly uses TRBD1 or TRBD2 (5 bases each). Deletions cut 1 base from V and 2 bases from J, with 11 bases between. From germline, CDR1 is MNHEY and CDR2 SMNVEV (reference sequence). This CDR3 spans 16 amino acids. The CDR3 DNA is TGTGCCAGCAGTTTATGGGGGTCCCGAAACACCGGGGAGCTGTTTTTT. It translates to CASSLWGSRNTGELFF.

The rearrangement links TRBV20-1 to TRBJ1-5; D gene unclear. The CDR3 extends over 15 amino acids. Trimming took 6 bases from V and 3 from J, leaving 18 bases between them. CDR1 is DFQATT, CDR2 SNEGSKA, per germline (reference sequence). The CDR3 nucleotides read TGCAGTGCCACCAACCCGGGCCATCTCAATCAGCCCCAGCATTTT. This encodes CSATNPGHLNQPQHF.

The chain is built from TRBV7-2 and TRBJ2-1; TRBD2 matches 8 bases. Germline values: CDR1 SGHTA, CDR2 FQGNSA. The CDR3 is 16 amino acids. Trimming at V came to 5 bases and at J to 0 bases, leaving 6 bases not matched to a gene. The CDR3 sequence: CASSPLGTSSYNEQFF. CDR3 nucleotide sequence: TGTGCCAGCAGCCCCCTCGGGACTAGCTCCTACAATGAGCAGTTCTTC.

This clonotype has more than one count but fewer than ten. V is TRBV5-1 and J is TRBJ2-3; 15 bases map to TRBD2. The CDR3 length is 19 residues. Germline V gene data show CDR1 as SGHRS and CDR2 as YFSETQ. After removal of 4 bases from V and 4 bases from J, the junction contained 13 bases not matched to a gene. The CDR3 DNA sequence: TGCGCCAGCAGCACGGGACTAGCGGGGGGCCAAACGGGGCCAGATACGCAGTATTTT. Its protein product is CASSTGLAGGQTGPDTQYF. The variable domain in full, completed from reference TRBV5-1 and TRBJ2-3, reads KAGVTQTPRYLIKTRGQQVTLSCSPISGHRSVSWYQQTPGQGLQFLFEYFSETQRNKGNFPGRFSGRQFSNSRSEMNVSTLELGDSALYLCASSTGLAGGQTGPDTQYFGPGTRLTVL.

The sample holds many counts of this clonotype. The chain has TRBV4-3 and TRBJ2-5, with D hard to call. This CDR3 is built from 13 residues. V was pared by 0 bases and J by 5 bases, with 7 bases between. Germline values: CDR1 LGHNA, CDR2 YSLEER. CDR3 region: CASSQDIRETQYF. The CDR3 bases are TGCGCCAGCAGCCAAGATATTCGGGAGACCCAGTACTTC.

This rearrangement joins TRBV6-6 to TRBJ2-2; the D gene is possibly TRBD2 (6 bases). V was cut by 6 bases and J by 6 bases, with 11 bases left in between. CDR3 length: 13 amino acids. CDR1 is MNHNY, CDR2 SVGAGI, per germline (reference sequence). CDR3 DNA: TGTGCCAGCAGCCCCCGGGAGCCCGGGGAGCTGTTTTTT. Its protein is CASSPREPGELFF.

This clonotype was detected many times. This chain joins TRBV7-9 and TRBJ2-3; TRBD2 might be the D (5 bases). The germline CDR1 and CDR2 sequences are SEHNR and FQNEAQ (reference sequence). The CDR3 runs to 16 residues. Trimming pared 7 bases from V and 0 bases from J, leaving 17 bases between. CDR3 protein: CASTYGVKSSTDTQYF. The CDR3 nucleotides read TGTGCCAGCACCTACGGGGTGAAATCTAGCACAGATACGCAGTATTTT.

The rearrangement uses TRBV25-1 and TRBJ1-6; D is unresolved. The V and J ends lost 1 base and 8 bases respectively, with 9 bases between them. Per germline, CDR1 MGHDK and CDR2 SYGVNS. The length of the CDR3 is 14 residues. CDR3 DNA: TGTGCCAGCAGTGAATTATCGCAGGATTCACCCCTCCACTTT. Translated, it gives CASSELSQDSPLHF.

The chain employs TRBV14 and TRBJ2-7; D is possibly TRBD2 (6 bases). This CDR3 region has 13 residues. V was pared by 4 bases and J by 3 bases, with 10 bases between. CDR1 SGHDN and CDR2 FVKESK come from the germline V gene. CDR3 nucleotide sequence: TGTGCCAGCAGCCCCCCGGGGGTCTACGAGCAGTACTTC. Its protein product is CASSPPGVYEQYF.

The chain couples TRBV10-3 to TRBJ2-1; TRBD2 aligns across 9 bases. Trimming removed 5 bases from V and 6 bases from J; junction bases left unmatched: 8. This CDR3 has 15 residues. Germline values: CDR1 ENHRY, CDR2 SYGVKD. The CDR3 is CAISFLGGRVNEQFF. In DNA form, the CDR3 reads TGTGCCATCAGTTTTCTAGGCGGGAGGGTCAATGAGCAGTTCTTC.